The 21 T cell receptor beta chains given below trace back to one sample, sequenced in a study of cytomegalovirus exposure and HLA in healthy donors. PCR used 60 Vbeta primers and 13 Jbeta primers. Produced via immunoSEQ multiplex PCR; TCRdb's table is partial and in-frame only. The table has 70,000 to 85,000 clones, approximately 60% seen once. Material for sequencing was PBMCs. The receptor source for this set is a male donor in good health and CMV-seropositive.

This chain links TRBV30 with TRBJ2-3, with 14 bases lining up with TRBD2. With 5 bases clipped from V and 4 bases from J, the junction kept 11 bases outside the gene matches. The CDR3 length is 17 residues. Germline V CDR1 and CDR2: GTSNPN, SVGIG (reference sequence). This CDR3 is CAWALGGLAGDSDTQYF. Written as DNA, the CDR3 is TGTGCCTGGGCCCTCGGGGGACTAGCGGGAGATTCAGATACGCAGTATTTT.

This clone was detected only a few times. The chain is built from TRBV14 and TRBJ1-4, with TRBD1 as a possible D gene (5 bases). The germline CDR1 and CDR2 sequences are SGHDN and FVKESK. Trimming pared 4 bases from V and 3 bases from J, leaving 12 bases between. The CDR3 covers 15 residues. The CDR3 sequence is CASSLGGTSNEKLFF. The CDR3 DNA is TGTGCCAGCAGCCTAGGCGGGACCTCTAATGAAAAACTGTTTTTT.

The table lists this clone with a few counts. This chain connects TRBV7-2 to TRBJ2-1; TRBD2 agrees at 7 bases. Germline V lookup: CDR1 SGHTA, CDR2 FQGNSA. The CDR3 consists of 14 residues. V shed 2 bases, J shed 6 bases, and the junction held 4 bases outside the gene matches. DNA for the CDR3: TGTGCCAGCAGCTTACAGGCGGGAGCCAATGAGCAGTTCTTC. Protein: CASSLQAGANEQFF.

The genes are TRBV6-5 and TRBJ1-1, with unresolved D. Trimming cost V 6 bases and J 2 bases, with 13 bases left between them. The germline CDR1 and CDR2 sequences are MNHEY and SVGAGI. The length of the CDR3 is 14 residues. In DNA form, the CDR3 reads TGTGCCAGCAGCCCGACGGGGAGAAACACTGAAGCTTTCTTT. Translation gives CASSPTGRNTEAFF.

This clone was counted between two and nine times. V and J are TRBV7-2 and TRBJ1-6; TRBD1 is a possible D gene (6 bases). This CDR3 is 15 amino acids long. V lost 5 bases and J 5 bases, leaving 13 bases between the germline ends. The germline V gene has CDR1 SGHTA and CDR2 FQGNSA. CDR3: CASSSIQGNNSPLHF. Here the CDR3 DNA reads TGTGCCAGCAGCAGCATCCAGGGGAATAATTCACCCCTCCACTTT.

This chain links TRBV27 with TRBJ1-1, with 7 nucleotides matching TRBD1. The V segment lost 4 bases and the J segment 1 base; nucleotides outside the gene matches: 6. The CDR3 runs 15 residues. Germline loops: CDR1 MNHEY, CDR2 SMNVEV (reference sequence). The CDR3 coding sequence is TGTGCCAGCAGTTCGACAGGGCTCTCGAACACTGAAGCTTTCTTT. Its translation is CASSSTGLSNTEAFF.

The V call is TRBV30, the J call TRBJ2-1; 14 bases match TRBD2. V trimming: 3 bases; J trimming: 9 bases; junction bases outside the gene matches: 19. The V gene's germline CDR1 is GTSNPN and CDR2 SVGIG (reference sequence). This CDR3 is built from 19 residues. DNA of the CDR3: TGTGCCTGGAGCCAAACAGGGGAGGGCACGGGACTAGCGGGAGCTGAGCAGTTCTTC. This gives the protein CAWSQTGEGTGLAGAEQFF.

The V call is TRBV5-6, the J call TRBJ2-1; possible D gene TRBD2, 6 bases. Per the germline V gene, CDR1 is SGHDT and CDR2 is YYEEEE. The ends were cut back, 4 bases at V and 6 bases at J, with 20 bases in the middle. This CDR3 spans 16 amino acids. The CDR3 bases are TGTGCCAGCAGCCCGACCCCTGGGACTGGGGGCAATGAGCAGTTCTTC. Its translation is CASSPTPGTGGNEQFF.

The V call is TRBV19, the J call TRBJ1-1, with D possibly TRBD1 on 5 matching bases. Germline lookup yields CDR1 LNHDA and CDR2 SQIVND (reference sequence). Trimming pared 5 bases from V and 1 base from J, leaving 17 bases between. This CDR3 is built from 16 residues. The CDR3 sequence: CASSGDSLWRNTEAFF. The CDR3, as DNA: TGTGCCAGTAGTGGGGACTCCCTCTGGAGGAACACTGAAGCTTTCTTT.

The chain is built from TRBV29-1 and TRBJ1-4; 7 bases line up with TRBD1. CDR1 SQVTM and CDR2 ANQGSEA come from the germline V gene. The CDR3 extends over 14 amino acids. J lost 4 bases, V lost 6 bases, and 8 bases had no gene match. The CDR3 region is CSVKPGTVNEKLFF. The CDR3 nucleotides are TGCAGCGTCAAACCCGGGACAGTTAATGAAAAACTGTTTTTT.

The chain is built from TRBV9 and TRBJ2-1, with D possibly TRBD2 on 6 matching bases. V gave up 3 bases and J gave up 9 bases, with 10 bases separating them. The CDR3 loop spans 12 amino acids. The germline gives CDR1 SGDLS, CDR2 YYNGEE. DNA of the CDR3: TGTGCCAGCAGCGCTACTAGCACTGAGCAGTTCTTC. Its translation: CASSATSTEQFF.

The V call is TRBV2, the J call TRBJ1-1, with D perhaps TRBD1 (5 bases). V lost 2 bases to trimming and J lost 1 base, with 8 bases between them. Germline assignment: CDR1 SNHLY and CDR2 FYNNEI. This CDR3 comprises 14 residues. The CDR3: CASSERRGNTEAFF. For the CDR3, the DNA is TGTGCCAGCAGTGAAAGGAGGGGGAACACTGAAGCTTTCTTT. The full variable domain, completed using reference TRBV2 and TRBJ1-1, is EPEVTQTPSHQVTQMGQEVILRCVPISNHLYFYWYRQILGQKVEFLVSFYNNEISEKSEIFDDQFSVERPDGSNFTLKIRSTKLEDSAMYFCASSERRGNTEAFFGQGTRLTVV.

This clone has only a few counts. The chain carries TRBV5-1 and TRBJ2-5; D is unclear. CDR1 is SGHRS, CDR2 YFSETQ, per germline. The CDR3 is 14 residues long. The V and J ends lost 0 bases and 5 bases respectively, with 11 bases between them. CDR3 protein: CASSLGGVGETQYF. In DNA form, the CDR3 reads TGCGCCAGCAGCTTGGGCGGCGTCGGGGAGACCCAGTACTTC.

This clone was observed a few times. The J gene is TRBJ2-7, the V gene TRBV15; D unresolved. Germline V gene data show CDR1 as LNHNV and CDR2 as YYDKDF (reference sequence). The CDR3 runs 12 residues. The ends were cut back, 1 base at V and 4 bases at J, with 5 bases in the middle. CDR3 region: CATSRGDYEQYF. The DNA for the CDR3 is TGTGCCACCAGCAGAGGAGATTACGAGCAGTACTTC.

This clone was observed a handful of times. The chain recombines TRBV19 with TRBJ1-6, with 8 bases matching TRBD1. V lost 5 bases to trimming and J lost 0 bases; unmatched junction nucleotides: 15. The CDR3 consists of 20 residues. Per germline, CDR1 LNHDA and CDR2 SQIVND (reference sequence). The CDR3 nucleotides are TGTGCCAGTAGTCCCAGGGGACAGGAGTTTTCTAGCTCCTATAATTCACCCCTCCACTTT. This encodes CASSPRGQEFSSSYNSPLHF.

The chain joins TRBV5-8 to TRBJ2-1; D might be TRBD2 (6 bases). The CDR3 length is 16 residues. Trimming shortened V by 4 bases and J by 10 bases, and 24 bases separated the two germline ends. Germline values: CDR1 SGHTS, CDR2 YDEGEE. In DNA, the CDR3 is TGTGCCAGCAGCGCCCTGGACGGCGGCGGAGGGACGGAGCAGTTCTTC. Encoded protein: CASSALDGGGGTEQFF.

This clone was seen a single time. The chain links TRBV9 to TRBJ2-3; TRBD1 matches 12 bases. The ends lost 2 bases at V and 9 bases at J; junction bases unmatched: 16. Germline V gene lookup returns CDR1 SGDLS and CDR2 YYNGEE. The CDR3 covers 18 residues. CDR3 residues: CASSVADSGQGALTTQYF. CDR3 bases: TGTGCCAGCAGCGTGGCAGACTCGGGACAGGGGGCCCTTACGACGCAGTATTTT.

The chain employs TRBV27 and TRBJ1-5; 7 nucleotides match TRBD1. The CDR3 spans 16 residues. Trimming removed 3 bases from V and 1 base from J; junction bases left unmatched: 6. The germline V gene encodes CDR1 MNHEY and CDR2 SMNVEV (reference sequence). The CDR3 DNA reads TGTGCCAGCAGTTTTTTACGGACAGGAAGCAATCAGCCCCAGCATTTT. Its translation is CASSFLRTGSNQPQHF.

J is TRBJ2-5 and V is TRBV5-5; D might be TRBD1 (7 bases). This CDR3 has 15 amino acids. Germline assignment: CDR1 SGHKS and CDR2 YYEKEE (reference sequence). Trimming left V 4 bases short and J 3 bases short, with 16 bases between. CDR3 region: CASSTRGRGEETQYF. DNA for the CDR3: TGTGCCAGCAGCACAAGGGGGCGCGGGGAAGAGACCCAGTACTTC.

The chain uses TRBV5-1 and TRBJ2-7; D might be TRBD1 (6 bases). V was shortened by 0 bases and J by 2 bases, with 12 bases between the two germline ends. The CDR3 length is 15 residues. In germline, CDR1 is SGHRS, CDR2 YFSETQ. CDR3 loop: CASSLAQGQTYEQYF. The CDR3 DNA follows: TGCGCCAGCAGCTTGGCTCAGGGGCAAACCTACGAGCAGTACTTC.

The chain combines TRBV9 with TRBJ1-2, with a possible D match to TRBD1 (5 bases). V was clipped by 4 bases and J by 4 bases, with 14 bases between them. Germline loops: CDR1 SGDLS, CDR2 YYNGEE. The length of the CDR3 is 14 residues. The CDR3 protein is CASSPWGEGYGYTF. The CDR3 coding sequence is TGTGCCAGCAGCCCCTGGGGGGAAGGCTATGGCTACACCTTC.